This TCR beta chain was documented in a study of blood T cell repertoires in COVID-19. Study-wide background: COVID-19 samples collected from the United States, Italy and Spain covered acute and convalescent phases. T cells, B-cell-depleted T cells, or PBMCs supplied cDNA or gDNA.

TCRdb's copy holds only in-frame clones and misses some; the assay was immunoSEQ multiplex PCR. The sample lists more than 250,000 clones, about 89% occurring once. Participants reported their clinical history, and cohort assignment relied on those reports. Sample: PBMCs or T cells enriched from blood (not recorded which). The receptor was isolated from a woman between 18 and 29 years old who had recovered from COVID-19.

DNA of the CDR3: TGTGCCAGCAGCCTACCGACAGGGGGCGGTGATGGCTACACCTTC. It translates to CASSLPTGGGDGYTF. The V gene is TRBV5-4, the J gene TRBJ1-2; 10 bases agree with TRBD1. The trim removed 4 bases at V and 6 bases at J, leaving 9 bases unmatched. Germline CDR1 and CDR2: SGHNT and YYREEE (reference sequence). There are 15 residues in the CDR3.